The 25 T cell receptor beta chains listed next were all sequenced from one sample in a study of T cells expressing NK-cell markers. With the 5' RACE reads reprocessed, TCRdb shows one record per CDR3 protein and no DNA. The specimen's table records roughly 430,000 distinct CDR3 sequences. Sequenced sample: blood T cells: a sorted CD56 or NKG2C T cell subset, CD4+ or CD8+ T cells, or bulk PBMC T cells (not recorded which). The receptor set was obtained from a woman aged 18-70 years in good health.

The CDR3 reads CASSYSVNEQFF. The rearrangement joins TRBV19 to TRBJ2-1. Germline CDR1 reads LNHDA; CDR2 reads SQIVND (reference sequence). The CDR3 has 12 amino acids.

The chain is built from TRBV4-3 and TRBJ2-3; TCRdb names TRBD1, which stays unverified in the absence of DNA. The CDR3 is made up of 16 amino acids. Per germline, CDR1 LGHNA and CDR2 YSLEER. The CDR3 reads CASSLRDREVPYTQYF.

This chain connects TRBV12-3 or TRBV12-4 to TRBJ2-7; TCRdb's D gene call, TRBD2, goes unchecked for lack of DNA. The CDR3 loop spans 15 amino acids. CDR3 sequence: CASSFSGTSTYEQYF.

The chain couples TRBV4-1 to TRBJ2-3; the D call of TRBD2 rests on TCRdb alone, since no DNA is present to check it. Germline V CDR1 and CDR2: MGHRA, YSYEKL. This CDR3 is built from 13 residues. This chain's CDR3 is CASSQRSGDTQYF.

This chain links TRBV6-5 with TRBJ1-6; lacking DNA, the TRBD1 call made by TCRdb goes unchecked. This CDR3 comprises 18 residues. CDR1 and CDR2 (germline): MNHEY, SVGAGI. The CDR3: CASSYRDRDFPYNSPLHF.

This chain joins TRBV11-2 and TRBJ1-2. The CDR3 covers 14 residues. Germline V CDR1 and CDR2: SGHAT, FQNNGV. The CDR3 sequence: CASSSQTLNYGYTF.

The chain links TRBV4-3 to TRBJ2-7; the D call of TRBD2 rests on TCRdb alone, since no DNA is present to check it. Germline CDR1 reads LGHNA; CDR2 reads YSLEER. This CDR3 spans 14 amino acids. This CDR3 reads CASSPRLAPYEQYF.

The chain is built from TRBV4-2 and TRBJ2-1; the D call of TRBD2 rests on TCRdb alone, since no DNA is present to check it. This CDR3 comprises 17 residues. In germline, CDR1 is LGHNA, CDR2 YNFKEQ. This CDR3 is CASSQDLFGGSLDEQFF.

The chain joins TRBV7-2 to TRBJ2-3; no DNA is available, so the TRBD2 call from TCRdb remains unchecked. The germline V gene has CDR1 SGHTA and CDR2 FQGNSA. This CDR3 spans 14 amino acids. CDR3 loop: CASSPLFATDTQYF.

V is TRBV12-3 or TRBV12-4 and J is TRBJ1-4; there is no DNA to check the TCRdb D call of TRBD1. This CDR3 spans 14 amino acids. The CDR3 region is CASSRLPLNEKLFF.

The chain employs TRBV4-3 and TRBJ2-1; TCRdb designates TRBD1, a call that cannot be tested without DNA. The CDR3 has 16 amino acids. The germline V gene encodes CDR1 LGHNA and CDR2 YSLEER. CDR3 sequence reads: CASSPPGLISPPEQFF.

The chain combines TRBV5-1 with TRBJ1-6. The CDR3 loop spans 15 amino acids. Germline assignment: CDR1 SGHRS and CDR2 YFSETQ. The CDR3 loop reads CASSLDRATNSPLHF.

The chain joins TRBV4-3 to TRBJ2-6. Germline assignment: CDR1 LGHNA and CDR2 YSLEER. The CDR3 sequence is 17 residues long. Here the CDR3 reads CASSQDFRSSGANVLTF.

This chain uses TRBV6-5 with TRBJ2-5. Germline CDR1 is MNHEY and CDR2 is SVGAGI. The CDR3 totals 13 residues. The chain's CDR3 is CASSYGYQETQYF.

The gene calls are TRBV7-8 and TRBJ2-1; TCRdb picks TRBD1, but there is no DNA to check that call. The CDR3 has 15 residues. Germline-derived CDR1 and CDR2 are SGHVS and FQNEAQ. CDR3 loop: CASSFRVTTFNDQFF. Drawing the rest from reference TRBV7-8 and TRBJ2-1, the complete variable domain is GAGVSQSPRYKVAKRGQDVALRCDPISGHVSLFWYQQALGQGPEFLTYFQNEAQLDKSGLPSDRFFAERPEGSVSTLKIQRTQQEDSAVYLCASSFRVTTFNDQFFGPGTRLTVL.

The rearrangement joins TRBV9 to TRBJ1-6; the TCRdb D gene call, TRBD1, has no DNA to confirm it. CDR1 is SGDLS, CDR2 YYNGEE, per germline. The CDR3 is 14 amino acids. The CDR3 sequence: CASSPRRTNSPLHF.

The V and J genes are TRBV18 and TRBJ1-1. The CDR3 sequence is 13 residues long. Germline assignment: CDR1 KGHSH and CDR2 LQKENI. The CDR3 is CASSRIVNTEAFF. Full variable domain (outside the CDR3, taken from reference TRBV18 and TRBJ1-1): NAGVMQNPRHLVRRRGQEARLRCSPMKGHSHVYWYRQLPEEGLKFMVYLQKENIIDESGMPKERFSAEFPKEGPSILRIQQVVRGDSAAYFCASSRIVNTEAFFGQGTRLTVV.

This chain joins TRBV5-1 and TRBJ2-1; the D gene TCRdb calls, TRBD1, cannot be checked with no DNA. The V gene's germline CDR1 is SGHRS and CDR2 YFSETQ. The CDR3 has 16 amino acids. Here the CDR3 reads CASSLTVGPTINEQFF.

The genes are TRBV5-1 and TRBJ1-2; the D call from TCRdb, TRBD1, cannot be confirmed without DNA. The CDR3 is 13 residues long. The germline V gene encodes CDR1 SGHRS and CDR2 YFSETQ. CDR3 residues: CASSGGQTYVSYF.

V gene TRBV23-1 combines with J gene TRBJ2-1; TCRdb calls TRBD2, which cannot be checked without DNA. TRBV23-1 is an ORF, with its function uncertain. This CDR3 region has 17 residues. The CDR3 protein is CASSPLGSLSSYNEQFF.

The chain joins TRBV7-9 to TRBJ2-1; TCRdb picks TRBD1, but there is no DNA to check that call. Per germline, CDR1 SEHNR and CDR2 FQNEAQ (reference sequence). This CDR3 has 16 residues. CDR3 residues: CASRAKGQSSYNEQFF.

V usage is TRBV10-2 and J usage is TRBJ2-1; TCRdb picks TRBD2, but there is no DNA to check that call. The CDR3 is 14 residues long. CDR1 WSHSY and CDR2 SAAADI come from the germline V gene. The CDR3 spells CASSGTSTLNEQFF.

The genes are TRBV5-4 and TRBJ2-2; absent DNA, TCRdb's TRBD1 call cannot be checked. Germline lookup yields CDR1 SGHNT and CDR2 YYREEE (reference sequence). The CDR3 spans 15 residues. CDR3 residues: CASSFLGDGTGELFF.

The chain has TRBV12-3 or TRBV12-4 and TRBJ2-3; TCRdb's D call of TRBD2 is untestable without DNA. The CDR3 is 18 residues long. The CDR3 sequence is CASSSPGTSGWGKDTQYF.

The rearrangement uses TRBV28 and TRBJ2-1; the TRBD1 assignment by TCRdb is unverifiable without DNA. This CDR3 has 14 residues. Germline values: CDR1 MDHEN, CDR2 SYDVKM. The CDR3 is CASSRQPSYNEQFF.